The 11 T cell receptor beta chains given below trace back to one sample, sequenced in a study of T cells in Graves' hyperthyroidism and ophthalmopathy. Amplification of TCR beta CDR3 regions used RNA as the template. A set of HTBI primers served as the primers for a first-round RT-PCR of the TCR CDR3. Each CDR3 protein gets one entry after TCRdb re-called the multiplex PCR reads with MiXCR. Seen here are some 370,000 distinct CDR3 sequences, about a sixth observed once, and the top ten hold about a third. Specimen: blood. The receptors originated from a woman aged 25 to 45 with Graves' hyperthyroidism that later progressed to Graves' ophthalmopathy.

This clonotype was seen ten or more times. The chain recombines TRBV2 with TRBJ1-2, with D hard to call. This CDR3 has 14 amino acids. Germline CDR1 SNHLY, CDR2 FYNNEI. Trimming left V 1 base short and J 0 bases short, with 6 bases between. The CDR3 reads CASSEVSSNYGYTF. As DNA, the CDR3 is TGTGCCAGCAGTGAAGTCAGCTCTAACTATGGCTACACCTTC.

On this clonotype itself: A much larger clone lies a single base off, so this may be a read error. Lacking the conserved final phenylalanine or tryptophan, this CDR3 likely reflects a read error. The chain employs TRBV19 and TRBJ2-5; TRBD2 is a possible D gene (5 bases). The CDR3 runs to 17 residues. CDR1 LNHDA and CDR2 SQIVND come from the germline V gene (reference sequence). V was trimmed by 1 base and J by 4 bases, leaving 19 bases between them. The CDR3, as DNA: TGTGCCAGTAGTATAGTAGGAGGTGGAATTAAGAGAGAGACCCAGTACCTC. Translating gives CASSIVGGGIKRETQYL.

This clonotype was recorded many times. In DNA form, the CDR3 reads TGTGCCAGTAGTCGTTCGGGACAGGTGAACACTGAAGCTTTCTTT. Protein product: CASSRSGQVNTEAFF. This sequence joins TRBV19 and TRBJ1-1; 8 positions agree with TRBD1. J gave up 0 bases and V 5 bases, and 5 bases lay outside the gene matches. The CDR3 contains 15 residues. In germline, CDR1 is LNHDA, CDR2 SQIVND (reference sequence).

This clonotype was observed at least ten times. The chain carries TRBV5-6 and TRBJ2-3, with D uncertain. V was clipped by 6 bases and J by 1 base, with 18 bases between them. The CDR3 is 16 residues long. The germline gives CDR1 SGHDT, CDR2 YYEEEE. The CDR3 nucleotides read TGTGCCAGCAACCCAAAGACGGTGTTCGGCACAGATACGCAGTATTTT. Protein product: CASNPKTVFGTDTQYF.

This rearrangement joins TRBV20-1 to TRBJ2-3, with TRBD1 matching over 8 bases. J lost 1 base, V lost 6 bases, and 6 bases had no gene match. The germline CDR1 and CDR2 sequences are DFQATT and SNEGSKA (reference sequence). CDR3 length equals 14 residues. This CDR3 reads CSARQGTGTDTQYF. CDR3 nucleotide sequence: TGCAGTGCAAGACAGGGGACCGGCACAGATACGCAGTATTTT.

This clonotype was counted ten times or more. The chain has TRBV5-6 and TRBJ2-1; TRBD2 matches at 12 bases. Germline V gene data show CDR1 as SGHDT and CDR2 as YYEEEE. This CDR3 region has 17 residues. With V trimmed by 1 base and J by 6 bases, 8 bases remained unmatched. In DNA, the CDR3 is TGTGCCAGCAGCTTGTGGCTAGCGGGAGGGCCGAGCAATGAGCAGTTCTTC. It codes for CASSLWLAGGPSNEQFF.

This clonotype was counted only a few times. The rearrangement joins TRBV18 to TRBJ2-1, with 7 positions matching TRBD1. In germline, CDR1 is KGHSH, CDR2 LQKENI. V dropped 1 base and J dropped 0; count of bases not matched to a gene: 15. This CDR3 comprises 20 residues. The DNA of the CDR3 is TGTGCCAGCTCACCACGAAGAACGGAACAGGGGTTTCGCTCCTACAATGAGCAGTTCTTC. Protein sequence: CASSPRRTEQGFRSYNEQFF.

The genes are TRBV4-1 and TRBJ2-1; D is uncertain. CDR3 length equals 13 residues. Per the germline V gene, CDR1 is MGHRA and CDR2 is YSYEKL. V dropped 2 bases and J dropped 6 bases, with 8 bases sitting between them. CDR3 sequence (DNA): TGCGCCAGCAGCCAACGCGACCTCAATGAGCAGTTCTTC. Translation: CASSQRDLNEQFF.

This clonotype was observed at least ten times. The genes are TRBV20-1 and TRBJ2-7; 7 bases are shared with TRBD1. After removal of 1 base from V and 4 bases from J, the junction contained 13 bases not matched to a gene. Looked up from germline, CDR1 is DFQATT and CDR2 is SNEGSKA (reference sequence). The CDR3 has 16 amino acids. This CDR3 is CSARGRQGHSRYEQYF. In DNA, the CDR3 is TGCAGTGCTAGAGGTAGACAGGGCCATTCGCGGTACGAGCAGTACTTC.

This clonotype has ten or more counts. The chain combines TRBV24-1 with TRBJ2-7; the D gene could be TRBD1 or TRBD2 (5 bases each). The CDR3 covers 12 residues. CDR1 KGHDR and CDR2 SFDVKD come from the germline V gene. V was shortened by 5 bases and J by 5 bases, with 9 bases between the two germline ends. The CDR3 sequence is CATSAGTDEQYF. CDR3 DNA sequence: TGTGCCACCAGTGCGGGGACCGACGAGCAGTACTTC.

There are a few counts of this clonotype. The CDR3 protein is CAWSRTGLGEKLFF. The CDR3 DNA is TGTGCCTGGAGTCGGACGGGCCTCGGTGAAAAACTGTTTTTT. The chain links TRBV30 to TRBJ1-4; D gene unclear. The V gene's germline CDR1 is GTSNPN and CDR2 SVGIG (reference sequence). The CDR3 length is 14 residues. Trimming stripped 2 bases from V and 7 bases from J, with 14 bases between.